This TCR beta chain is from a study of OX40 agonist ivuxolimab in advanced cancers. Sequencing was performed with immunoSEQ multiplex PCR; in TCRdb, only in-frame clones are kept and a portion is missing. The data contain tens of thousands of clones, 84% of them seen just once; the ten biggest clones take up approximately 20%. V lost 9 bases and J lost 0, with 12 bases in between. The CDR3 loop spans 14 amino acids. CDR1 and CDR2 (germline): MRHNA, SNTAGT. Study observations and caveats: Expanded clones were, on average, more numerous among CD8+ T cells than CD4+. Among expanded peripheral T cells, antigen specificity went undetermined. At 0.1-3.0 mg/kg, partial responders had clonal expansion among the lowest observed.

With respect to this clone: No antigen is known for it.

Sequenced material: CD4+ or CD8+ T cells sorted from blood, taken in a trial of the OX40 agonist ivuxolimab. The receptor was derived from an adult with an advanced solid tumor such as melanoma, head and neck, liver or kidney cancer. The V gene is TRBV6-4, the J gene TRBJ1-5; D is undetermined. This chain's CDR3 is CARNSLGSNQPQHF. For the CDR3, the DNA is TGTGCCAGGAACAGCCTCGGTAGCAATCAGCCCCAGCATTTT.